The 17 T cell receptor beta chains given below trace back to one sample, sequenced in a study of T cells in Graves' hyperthyroidism and ophthalmopathy. RNA transcripts served as the template for amplifying TCR beta CDR3 regions. The TCR CDR3 was amplified in a first-round RT-PCR using the HTBI primer set. TCRdb redid the calling of the multiplex PCR reads with MiXCR, one entry per CDR3 protein. Seen here are about 520,000 distinct CDR3 sequences, about 24% observed once, and the top ten hold about 11%. Sequenced sample: blood. The receptor set was obtained from a young woman with Graves' ophthalmopathy.

This chain links TRBV6-2 or TRBV6-3 with TRBJ1-2; D is undetermined. CDR3 length equals 11 residues. Deletions cut 2 bases from V and 6 bases from J, with 4 bases between. CDR1 and CDR2 from the germline V gene are MNHEY and SVGEGT. The CDR3 region has the DNA TGTGCCAGCAGTTACAGGAATGGCTACACCTTC. Amino acids: CASSYRNGYTF.

This clonotype showed up just a few times. The J gene is TRBJ1-5, the V gene TRBV28; 9 bases fit TRBD1. This CDR3 region has 21 residues. Germline assignment: CDR1 MDHEN and CDR2 SYDVKM. J lost 5 bases, V lost 4 bases, and 24 bases had no gene match. The CDR3 loop is CASSSMPVVGQGTFSHQPQHF. CDR3 nucleotides: TGTGCCAGCAGTTCCATGCCCGTGGTCGGACAGGGGACCTTTTCTCATCAGCCCCAGCATTTT.

This clonotype was observed a few times. J is TRBJ1-6 and V is TRBV6-2 or TRBV6-3, with a weak D call TRBD1 (6 bases). This CDR3 comprises 15 residues. The germline V gene has CDR1 MNHEY and CDR2 SVGEGT. V was pared by 6 bases and J by 7 bases, with 16 bases between. The CDR3 loop reads CASRYRTDGNSPLHF. CDR3 bases: TGTGCCAGCAGGTACAGGACAGACGGGAATTCACCCCTCCACTTT.

The rearrangement uses TRBV6-5 and TRBJ2-7; tentatively, D is TRBD1 (6 bases). The CDR3 is 14 residues long. Germline CDR1 reads MNHEY; CDR2 reads SVGAGI. Trimming took 4 bases from V and 6 from J, leaving 16 bases between them. The CDR3 bases are TGTGCCAGCAGTTCGGACAGCCTTGGGGGCGAGCAGTACTTC. It codes for CASSSDSLGGEQYF.

The genes are TRBV15 and TRBJ2-7; 7 bases line up with TRBD2. The CDR3 has 14 residues. CDR1 is LNHNV and CDR2 is YYDKDF in the germline V gene (reference sequence). Trimming took 3 bases from V and 2 from J; bases not matched to a gene: 4. The CDR3 reads CATSRASGAYEQYF. The CDR3 nucleotides read TGTGCCACCAGCAGGGCTAGCGGTGCCTACGAGCAGTACTTC.

This clonotype was detected many times. The chain is built from TRBV28 and TRBJ1-2, with 7 bases identical to TRBD1. There are 15 residues in the CDR3. V gave up 3 bases and J gave up 6 bases; unmatched junction bases: 10. The germline gives CDR1 MDHEN, CDR2 SYDVKM. The CDR3 loop reads CASSLYRDRWNGYTF. The CDR3 region has the DNA TGTGCCAGCAGTTTGTACCGGGACAGATGGAATGGCTACACCTTC.

This clonotype was observed at least ten times. The genes are TRBV5-1 and TRBJ2-5; 7 positions match TRBD2. Germline values: CDR1 SGHRS, CDR2 YFSETQ. There are 12 residues in the CDR3. V lost 6 bases to trimming and J lost 5 bases; unmatched junction nucleotides: 4. In DNA form, the CDR3 reads TGCGCCAGCAAGCGGGATAGCGAGACCCAGTACTTC. Protein sequence: CASKRDSETQYF.

This chain links TRBV12-3 or TRBV12-4 with TRBJ1-1; D gene unclear. This CDR3 comprises 16 residues. Trimming removed 0 bases at V and 0 bases at J, with 11 bases between. The CDR3 is CASSLARTDMNTEAFF. CDR3 sequence (DNA): TGTGCCAGCAGTTTAGCCCGAACAGATATGAACACTGAAGCTTTCTTT.

This clonotype was seen many times. The chain couples TRBV28 to TRBJ2-5; perhaps TRBD2 as D (6 bases). Deletions cut 5 bases from V and 4 bases from J, with 20 bases between. The CDR3 is 16 residues long. The V gene's germline CDR1 is MDHEN and CDR2 SYDVKM. CDR3 DNA: TGTGCCAGCAGTGCCTCCGGGCCCTCGGAGGGAGAGACCCAGTACTTC. Protein product: CASSASGPSEGETQYF.

The table lists this clonotype with many counts. The chain combines TRBV6-2 or TRBV6-3 with TRBJ2-7; 7 bases are a match to TRBD1. Per the germline V gene, CDR1 is MNHEY and CDR2 is SVGEGT. The CDR3 extends over 14 amino acids. J was trimmed by 5 bases and V by 8 bases; bases with no gene match: 12. The CDR3: CASGNGQEAHEQYF. CDR3 coding DNA: TGTGCCAGCGGGAATGGACAGGAGGCCCACGAGCAGTACTTC.

This clonotype appeared a few times. The chain carries TRBV9 and TRBJ2-7, with D unclear. The CDR3 is 14 residues long. Germline V lookup: CDR1 SGDLS, CDR2 YYNGEE. With 0 bases removed from V and 3 bases from J, the gap between germline ends came to 10 bases. CDR3: CASSVESSFYEQYF. The CDR3 region has the DNA TGTGCCAGCAGCGTAGAATCCAGCTTCTACGAGCAGTACTTC.

This rearrangement joins TRBV5-4 to TRBJ2-2; D tentatively fits TRBD1 or TRBD2 (5 bases each). This CDR3 is 14 amino acids long. V lost 6 bases and J lost 6, with 15 bases in between. The germline CDR1 and CDR2 sequences are SGHNT and YYREEE (reference sequence). The CDR3 spells CASTVRGVAGELFF. CDR3 sequence (DNA): TGTGCCAGCACGGTACGGGGCGTGGCCGGGGAGCTGTTTTTT.

The rearrangement uses TRBV12-3 or TRBV12-4 and TRBJ1-3; D possibly corresponds to TRBD1 (5 bases). CDR3 length: 16 amino acids. With 3 bases removed from V and 0 bases from J, the gap between germline ends came to 12 bases. The CDR3 DNA sequence: TGTGCCAGCAGTTTTAACAGGCCATTCTCTGGAAACACCATATATTTT. This encodes CASSFNRPFSGNTIYF.

This clonotype was counted a few times. V gene TRBV29-1 combines with J gene TRBJ2-2; tentative D call: TRBD2 (8 bases). Germline V gene data show CDR1 as SQVTM and CDR2 as ANQGSEA. This CDR3 has 12 residues. CDR3 protein: CREGAATGELFF. The CDR3 region has the DNA TGCCGGGAGGGGGCCGCCACCGGGGAGCTGTTTTTT.

The chain couples TRBV4-1 to TRBJ2-5; TRBD2 matches at 11 bases. The CDR3 runs 18 residues. V gave up 0 bases and J gave up 5 bases; unmatched junction bases: 11. In germline, CDR1 is MGHRA, CDR2 YSYEKL. This CDR3 is CASSQDETSGRGWETQYF. The CDR3 DNA follows: TGCGCCAGCAGCCAAGATGAAACTAGCGGGAGAGGATGGGAGACCCAGTACTTC.

This clonotype has a count of ten or more. This chain joins TRBV6-2 or TRBV6-3 and TRBJ1-2; 12 nucleotides match TRBD1. Per the germline V gene, CDR1 is MNHEY and CDR2 is SVGEGT. With 0 bases clipped from V and 7 bases from J, the junction kept 12 bases outside the gene matches. The CDR3 has 18 amino acids. CDR3 loop: CASSYSRDRGLVGFGYTF. CDR3 nucleotide sequence: TGTGCCAGCAGTTACTCGAGGGACAGGGGGCTAGTGGGGTTTGGCTACACCTTC.

The chain recombines TRBV7-2 with TRBJ2-7, with D possibly being TRBD1 (7 bases). V was clipped by 4 bases and J by 5 bases, with 18 bases between them. Germline CDR1 SGHTA, CDR2 FQGNSA. The length of the CDR3 is 15 residues. The CDR3 nucleotides are TGTGCCAGCAGCTCCAGGGTAGGAGGGGGCAACGAGCAGTACTTC. It encodes CASSSRVGGGNEQYF.